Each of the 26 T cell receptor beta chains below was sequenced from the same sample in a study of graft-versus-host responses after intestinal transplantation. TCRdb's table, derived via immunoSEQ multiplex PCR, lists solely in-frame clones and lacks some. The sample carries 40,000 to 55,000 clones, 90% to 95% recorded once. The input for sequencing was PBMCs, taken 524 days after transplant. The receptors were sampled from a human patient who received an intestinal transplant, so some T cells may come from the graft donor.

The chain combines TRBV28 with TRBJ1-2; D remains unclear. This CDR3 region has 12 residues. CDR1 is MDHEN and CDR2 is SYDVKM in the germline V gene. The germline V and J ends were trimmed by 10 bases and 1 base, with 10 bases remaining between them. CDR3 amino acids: CATGRGNYGYTF. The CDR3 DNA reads TGTGCCACTGGACGGGGTAACTATGGCTACACCTTC.

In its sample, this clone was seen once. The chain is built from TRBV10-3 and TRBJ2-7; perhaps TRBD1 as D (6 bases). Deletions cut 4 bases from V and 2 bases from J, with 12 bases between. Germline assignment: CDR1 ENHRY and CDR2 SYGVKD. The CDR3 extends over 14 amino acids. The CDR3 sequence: CAISADGTTYEQYF. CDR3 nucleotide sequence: TGTGCCATCAGTGCGGACGGGACAACCTACGAGCAGTACTTC.

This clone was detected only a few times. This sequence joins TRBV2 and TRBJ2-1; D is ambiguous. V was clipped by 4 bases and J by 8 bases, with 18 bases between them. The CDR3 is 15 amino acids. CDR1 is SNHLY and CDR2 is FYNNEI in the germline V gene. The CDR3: CASSVEGRPPYEQFF. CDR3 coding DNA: TGTGCCAGCAGTGTAGAAGGCAGGCCCCCGTATGAGCAGTTCTTC.

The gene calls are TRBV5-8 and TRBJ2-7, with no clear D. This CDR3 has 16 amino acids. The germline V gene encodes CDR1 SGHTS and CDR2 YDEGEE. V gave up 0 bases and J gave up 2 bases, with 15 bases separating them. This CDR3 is CASSLAFQSPTYEQYF. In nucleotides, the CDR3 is TGTGCCAGCAGCTTGGCCTTTCAATCGCCCACCTACGAGCAGTACTTC.

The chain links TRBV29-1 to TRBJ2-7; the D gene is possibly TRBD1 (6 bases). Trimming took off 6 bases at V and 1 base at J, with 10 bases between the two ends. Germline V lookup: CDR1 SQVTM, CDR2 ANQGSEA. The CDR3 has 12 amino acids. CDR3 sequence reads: CSVGTTSYEQYF. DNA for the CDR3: TGCAGCGTCGGGACAACGTCCTACGAGCAGTACTTC.

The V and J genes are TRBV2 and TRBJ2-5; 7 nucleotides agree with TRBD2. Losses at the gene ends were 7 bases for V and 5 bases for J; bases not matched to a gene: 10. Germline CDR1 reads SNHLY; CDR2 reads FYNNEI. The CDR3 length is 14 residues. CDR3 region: CASTLNGGKETQYF. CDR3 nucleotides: TGTGCCAGCACCCTGAACGGGGGGAAGGAGACCCAGTACTTC.

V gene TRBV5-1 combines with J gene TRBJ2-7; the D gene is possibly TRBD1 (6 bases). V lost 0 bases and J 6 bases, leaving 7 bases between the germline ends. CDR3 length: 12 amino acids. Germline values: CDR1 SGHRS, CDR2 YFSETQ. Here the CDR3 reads CASSLGRGEQYF. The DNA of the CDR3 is TGCGCCAGCAGCTTGGGCAGGGGCGAGCAGTACTTC.

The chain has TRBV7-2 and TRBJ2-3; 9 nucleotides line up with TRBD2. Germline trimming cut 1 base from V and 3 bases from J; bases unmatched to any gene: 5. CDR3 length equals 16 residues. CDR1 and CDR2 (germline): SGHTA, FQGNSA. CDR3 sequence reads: CASSLVAGAATDTQYF. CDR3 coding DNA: TGTGCCAGCAGCTTAGTAGCGGGAGCGGCTACAGATACGCAGTATTTT.

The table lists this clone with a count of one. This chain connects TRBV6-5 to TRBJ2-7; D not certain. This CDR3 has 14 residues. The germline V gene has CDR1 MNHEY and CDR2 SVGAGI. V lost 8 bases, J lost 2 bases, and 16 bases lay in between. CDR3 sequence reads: CASSSPTVAYEQYF. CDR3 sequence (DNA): TGTGCCAGCTCCTCCCCCACAGTAGCCTACGAGCAGTACTTC.

The CDR3 sequence is CASSYQRTGQRSPLHF. The CDR3 DNA is TGTGCCAGCAGCTACCAGCGGACAGGGCAGAGGTCACCCCTCCACTTT. The chain recombines TRBV7-8 with TRBJ1-6, with 8 bases lining up with TRBD1. From germline, CDR1 is SGHVS and CDR2 FQNEAQ. The CDR3 totals 16 residues. The V gene end was trimmed by 4 bases and the J gene end by 10 bases; junction bases not matched to a gene: 12.

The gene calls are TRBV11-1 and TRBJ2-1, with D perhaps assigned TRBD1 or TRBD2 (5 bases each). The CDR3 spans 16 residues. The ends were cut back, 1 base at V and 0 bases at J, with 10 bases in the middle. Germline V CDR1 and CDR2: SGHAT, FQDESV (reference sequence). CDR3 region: CASSLGGYSSYNEQFF. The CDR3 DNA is TGTGCCAGCAGCTTAGGGGGGTACTCCTCCTACAATGAGCAGTTCTTC.

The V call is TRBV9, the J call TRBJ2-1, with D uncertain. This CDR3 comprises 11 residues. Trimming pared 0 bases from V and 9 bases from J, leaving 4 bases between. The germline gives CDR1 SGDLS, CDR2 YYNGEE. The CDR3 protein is CASSVAGEQFF. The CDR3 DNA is TGTGCCAGCAGCGTAGCTGGTGAGCAGTTCTTC.

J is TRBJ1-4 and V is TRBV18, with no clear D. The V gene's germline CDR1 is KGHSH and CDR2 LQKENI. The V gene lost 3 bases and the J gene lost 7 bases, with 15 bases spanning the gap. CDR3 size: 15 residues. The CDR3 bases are TGTGCCAGCTCACCTGAACAATCCTGGGGTGAAAAACTGTTTTTT. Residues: CASSPEQSWGEKLFF. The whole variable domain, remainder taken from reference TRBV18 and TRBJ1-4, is NAGVMQNPRHLVRRRGQEARLRCSPMKGHSHVYWYRQLPEEGLKFMVYLQKENIIDESGMPKERFSAEFPKEGPSILRIQQVVRGDSAAYFCASSPEQSWGEKLFFGSGTQLSVL.

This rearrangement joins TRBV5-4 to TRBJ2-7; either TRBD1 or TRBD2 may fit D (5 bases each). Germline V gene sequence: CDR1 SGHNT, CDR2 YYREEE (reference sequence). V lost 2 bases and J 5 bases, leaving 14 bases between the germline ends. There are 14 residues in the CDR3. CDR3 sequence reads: CASSFWAGTDEQYF. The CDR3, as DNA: TGTGCCAGCAGCTTTTGGGCAGGGACGGACGAGCAGTACTTC.

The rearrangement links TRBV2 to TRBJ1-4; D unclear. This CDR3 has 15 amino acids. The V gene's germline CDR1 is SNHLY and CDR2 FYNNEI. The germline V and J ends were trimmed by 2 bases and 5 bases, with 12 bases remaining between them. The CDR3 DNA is TGTGCCAGCAGTGAATCCGGCAGGTGGAATGAAAAACTGTTTTTT. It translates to CASSESGRWNEKLFF. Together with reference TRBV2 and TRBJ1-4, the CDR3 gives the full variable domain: EPEVTQTPSHQVTQMGQEVILRCVPISNHLYFYWYRQILGQKVEFLVSFYNNEISEKSEIFDDQFSVERPDGSNFTLKIRSTKLEDSAMYFCASSESGRWNEKLFFGSGTQLSVL.

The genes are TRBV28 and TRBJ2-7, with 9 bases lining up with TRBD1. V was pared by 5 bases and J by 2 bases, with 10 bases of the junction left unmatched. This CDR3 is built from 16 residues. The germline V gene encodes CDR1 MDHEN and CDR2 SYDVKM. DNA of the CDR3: TGTGCCAGCAGTCCAAAACAGGGGGCGTCACCCTACGAGCAGTACTTC. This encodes CASSPKQGASPYEQYF.

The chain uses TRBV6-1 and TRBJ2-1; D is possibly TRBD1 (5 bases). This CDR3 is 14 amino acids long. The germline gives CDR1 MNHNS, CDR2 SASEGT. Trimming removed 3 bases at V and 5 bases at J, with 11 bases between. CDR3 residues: CASSDLGENNEQFF. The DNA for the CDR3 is TGTGCCAGCAGTGATTTAGGGGAAAACAATGAGCAGTTCTTC.

This chain's CDR3 is CASSLLAGAGELFF. The CDR3 nucleotides are TGCGCCAGCAGCTTGTTAGCGGGAGCGGGGGAGCTGTTTTTT. The rearrangement joins TRBV5-1 to TRBJ2-2; 9 positions match TRBD2. This CDR3 comprises 14 residues. Trimming removed 1 base from V and 8 bases from J; junction bases left unmatched: 3. CDR1 SGHRS and CDR2 YFSETQ come from the germline V gene.

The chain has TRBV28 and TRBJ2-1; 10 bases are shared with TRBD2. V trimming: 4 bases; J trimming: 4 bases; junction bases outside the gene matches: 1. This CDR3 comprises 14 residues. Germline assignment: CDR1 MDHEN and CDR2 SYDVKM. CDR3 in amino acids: CASSSSGGYNEQFF. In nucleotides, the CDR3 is TGTGCCAGCAGTTCTAGCGGGGGATACAATGAGCAGTTCTTC.

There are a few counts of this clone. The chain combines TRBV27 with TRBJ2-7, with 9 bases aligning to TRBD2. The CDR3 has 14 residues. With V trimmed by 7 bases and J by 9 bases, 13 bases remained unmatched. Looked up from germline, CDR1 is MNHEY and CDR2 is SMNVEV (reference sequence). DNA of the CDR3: TGTGCCAGCAAGCCGGGGACTAGCAGTCGGGTGCAGTACTTC. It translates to CASKPGTSSRVQYF.

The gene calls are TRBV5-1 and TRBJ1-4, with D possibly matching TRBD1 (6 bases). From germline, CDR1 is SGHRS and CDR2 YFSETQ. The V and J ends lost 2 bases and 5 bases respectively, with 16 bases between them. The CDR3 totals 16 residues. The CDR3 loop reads CASSLLGGGLNEKLFF. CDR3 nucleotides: TGCGCCAGCAGCTTACTCGGAGGGGGGCTAAATGAAAAACTGTTTTTT.

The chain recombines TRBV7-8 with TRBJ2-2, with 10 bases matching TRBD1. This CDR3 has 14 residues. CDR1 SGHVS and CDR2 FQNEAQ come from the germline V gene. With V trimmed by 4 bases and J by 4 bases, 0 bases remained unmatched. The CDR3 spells CASSWDRGTGELFF. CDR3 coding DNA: TGTGCCAGCAGCTGGGACAGGGGCACCGGGGAGCTGTTTTTT.

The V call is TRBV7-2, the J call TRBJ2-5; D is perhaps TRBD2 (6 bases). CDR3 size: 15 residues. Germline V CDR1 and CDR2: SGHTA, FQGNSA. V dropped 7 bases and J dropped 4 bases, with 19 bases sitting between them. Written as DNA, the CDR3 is TGTGCCAGCACCCTAACACGCGGGATTGGAGAGACCCAGTACTTC. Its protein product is CASTLTRGIGETQYF.

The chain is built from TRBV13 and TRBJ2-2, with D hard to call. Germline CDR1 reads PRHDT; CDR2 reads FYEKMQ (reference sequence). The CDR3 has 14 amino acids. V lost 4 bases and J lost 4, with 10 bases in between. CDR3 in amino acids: CASSWASFTGELFF. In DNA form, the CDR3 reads TGTGCCAGCAGCTGGGCTTCGTTCACCGGGGAGCTGTTTTTT.

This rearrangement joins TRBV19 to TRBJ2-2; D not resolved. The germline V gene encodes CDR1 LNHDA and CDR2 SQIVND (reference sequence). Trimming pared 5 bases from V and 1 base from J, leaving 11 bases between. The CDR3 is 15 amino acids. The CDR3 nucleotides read TGTGCCAGTAGTTCGGGCAGCAGGAACACCGGGGAGCTGTTTTTT. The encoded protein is CASSSGSRNTGELFF.

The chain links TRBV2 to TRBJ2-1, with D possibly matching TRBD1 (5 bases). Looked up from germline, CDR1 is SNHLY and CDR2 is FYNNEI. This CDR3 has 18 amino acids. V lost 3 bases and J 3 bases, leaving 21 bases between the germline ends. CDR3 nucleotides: TGTGCCAGCAGTGAGGGCAGGGTGGTCTTCTTGGGCTACAATGAGCAGTTCTTC. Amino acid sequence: CASSEGRVVFLGYNEQFF.